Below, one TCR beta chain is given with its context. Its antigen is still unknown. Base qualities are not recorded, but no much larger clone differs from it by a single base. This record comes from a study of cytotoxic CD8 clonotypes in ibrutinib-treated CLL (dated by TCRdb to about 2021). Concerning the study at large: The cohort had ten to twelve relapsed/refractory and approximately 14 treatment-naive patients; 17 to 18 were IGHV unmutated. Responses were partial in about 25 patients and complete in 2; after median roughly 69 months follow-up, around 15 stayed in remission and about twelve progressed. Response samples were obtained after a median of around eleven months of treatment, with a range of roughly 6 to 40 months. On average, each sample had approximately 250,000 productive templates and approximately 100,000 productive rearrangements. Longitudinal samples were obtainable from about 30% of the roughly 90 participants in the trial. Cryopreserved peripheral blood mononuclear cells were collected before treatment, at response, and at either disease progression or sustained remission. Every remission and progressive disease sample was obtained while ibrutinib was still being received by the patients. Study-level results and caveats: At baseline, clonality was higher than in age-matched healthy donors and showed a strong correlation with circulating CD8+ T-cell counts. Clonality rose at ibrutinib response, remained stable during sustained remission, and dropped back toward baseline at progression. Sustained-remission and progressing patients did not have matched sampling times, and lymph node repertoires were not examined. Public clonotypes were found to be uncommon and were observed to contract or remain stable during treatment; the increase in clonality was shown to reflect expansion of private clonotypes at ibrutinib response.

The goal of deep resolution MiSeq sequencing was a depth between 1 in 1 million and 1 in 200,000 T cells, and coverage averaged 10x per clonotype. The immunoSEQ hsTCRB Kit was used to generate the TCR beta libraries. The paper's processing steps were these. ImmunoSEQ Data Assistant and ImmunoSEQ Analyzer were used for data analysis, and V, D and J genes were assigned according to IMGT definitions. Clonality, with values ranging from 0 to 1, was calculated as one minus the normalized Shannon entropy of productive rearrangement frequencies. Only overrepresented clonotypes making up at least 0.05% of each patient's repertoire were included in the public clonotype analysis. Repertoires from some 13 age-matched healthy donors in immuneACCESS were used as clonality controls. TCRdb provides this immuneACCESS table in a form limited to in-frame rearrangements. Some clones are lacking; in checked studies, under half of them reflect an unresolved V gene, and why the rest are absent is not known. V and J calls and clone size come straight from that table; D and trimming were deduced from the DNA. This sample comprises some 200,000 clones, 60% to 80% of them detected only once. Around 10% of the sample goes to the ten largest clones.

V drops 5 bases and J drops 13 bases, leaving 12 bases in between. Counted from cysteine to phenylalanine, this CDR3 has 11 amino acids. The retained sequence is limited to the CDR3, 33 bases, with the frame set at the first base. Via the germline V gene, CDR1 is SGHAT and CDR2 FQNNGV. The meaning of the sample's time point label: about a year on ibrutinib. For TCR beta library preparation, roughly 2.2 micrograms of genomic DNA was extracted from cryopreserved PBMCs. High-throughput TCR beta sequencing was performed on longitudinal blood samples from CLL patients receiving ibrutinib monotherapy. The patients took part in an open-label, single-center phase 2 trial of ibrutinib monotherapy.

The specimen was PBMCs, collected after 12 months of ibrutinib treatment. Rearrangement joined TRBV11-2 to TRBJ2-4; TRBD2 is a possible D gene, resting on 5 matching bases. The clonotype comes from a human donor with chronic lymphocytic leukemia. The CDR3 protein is CASSPRTSQYF. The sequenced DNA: TGTGCCAGCAGCCCGAGGACTTCACAGTACTTC.